This passage covers 29 T cell receptor beta chains from one sample sequenced in a study of T cell repertoires in cytomegalovirus infection. TCRdb called the reads again in MiXCR, with one record for every CDR3 protein. The sample contains about a million distinct CDR3 sequences, approximately 31% of which appear only once. No antigen has been identified for these receptors. The input for sequencing was cultured CD8+ T cells from PBMCs, taken from culture after CMV antigen stimulation. These receptors all stem from a human donor in good health (CMV status not recorded). Some clones in this sample may be carry-over from other donors' samples.

The chain couples TRBV7-9 to TRBJ2-7, with D hard to call. CDR3 length equals 16 residues. Trimming left V 0 bases short and J 0 bases short, with 12 bases between. The germline V gene has CDR1 SEHNR and CDR2 FQNEAQ (reference sequence). The CDR3 reads CASSLAWMESSYEQYF. The CDR3, as DNA: TGTGCCAGCAGCTTAGCGTGGATGGAGAGCTCCTACGAGCAGTACTTC.

At least ten counts were recorded for this clonotype. V and J are TRBV7-8 and TRBJ1-1; D unresolved. This CDR3 is built from 14 residues. The germline V gene encodes CDR1 SGHVS and CDR2 FQNEAQ. The V end was cut by 2 bases, the J end by 3 bases, with 10 bases between. For the CDR3, the DNA is TGTGCCAGCAGCTTACTCAGGTCGGACACTGAAGCTTTCTTT. Translating it yields CASSLLRSDTEAFF. Full variable domain (missing parts from reference TRBV7-8 and TRBJ1-1): GAGVSQSPRYKVAKRGQDVALRCDPISGHVSLFWYQQALGQGPEFLTYFQNEAQLDKSGLPSDRFFAERPEGSVSTLKIQRTQQEDSAVYLCASSLLRSDTEAFFGQGTRLTVV.

This clonotype was picked up many times. The CDR3 sequence: CASSPQGWTEAFF. CDR3 in DNA: TGTGCCAGCAGCCCCCAGGGGTGGACTGAAGCTTTCTTT. The V call is TRBV7-8, the J call TRBJ1-1, with a tentative D call TRBD1 (6 bases). Between the trimmed V and J ends, which lost 5 bases and 5 bases, there was a span of 12 bases. Germline V gene data show CDR1 as SGHVS and CDR2 as FQNEAQ. This CDR3 region has 13 residues. Full variable domain (remainder filled in from reference TRBV7-8 and TRBJ1-1): GAGVSQSPRYKVAKRGQDVALRCDPISGHVSLFWYQQALGQGPEFLTYFQNEAQLDKSGLPSDRFFAERPEGSVSTLKIQRTQQEDSAVYLCASSPQGWTEAFFGQGTRLTVV.

Details on this clonotype: Compared with germline, one end of the junction differs, possibly owing to a read error. The CDR3 sequence: CACSYSGQGNEQFF. As DNA, the CDR3 is TGTGCCTGCAGTTACTCGGGGCAGGGGAATGAGCAGTTCTTC. The chain couples TRBV6-6 to TRBJ2-1, with D perhaps matching TRBD1 (6 bases). The CDR3 has 14 residues. Germline CDR1 and CDR2: MNHNY and SVGAGI (reference sequence).

As concerns this clonotype: The junction differs from germline at one of its ends, possibly a read error. The chain is built from TRBV4-2 and TRBJ1-4; a weak D match, TRBD1 (6 bases). CDR1 and CDR2 from the germline V gene are LGHNA and YNFKEQ. The CDR3 runs to 11 residues. CDR3 sequence (DNA): TGTGCCAGCAGCCAAGGTCAGGGGTTGGTTTTT. This encodes CASSQGQGLVF.

This chain connects TRBV27 to TRBJ2-3; 7 bases are shared with TRBD2. With 6 bases clipped from V and 5 bases from J, the junction kept 11 bases outside the gene matches. CDR3 length: 15 amino acids. Per germline, CDR1 MNHEY and CDR2 SMNVEV (reference sequence). CDR3 coding DNA: TGTGCCAGCAGCAACGTAGGCGGGGGAGGAGATACGCAGTATTTT. Translated, it gives CASSNVGGGGDTQYF.

This sequence joins TRBV14 and TRBJ2-7; 7 bases align to TRBD1. The junction had 7 bases not matched to a gene; V was cut back by 1 base and J by 7 bases. CDR1 and CDR2 from the germline V gene are SGHDN and FVKESK. CDR3 size: 14 residues. The CDR3 nucleotides are TGTGCCAGCAGCCAAGTCGACAGGGCAGGGGAGCAGTACTTC. It is translated as CASSQVDRAGEQYF.

The rearrangement uses TRBV7-8 and TRBJ2-7, with TRBD1 as a possible D gene (8 bases). The CDR3 is made up of 16 amino acids. Trimming took off 1 base at V and 3 bases at J, with 16 bases between the two ends. Germline V gene data show CDR1 as SGHVS and CDR2 as FQNEAQ. The DNA of the CDR3 is TGTGCCAGCAGCTTAGGGGGAGGGACAGGCCTCTACGAGCAGTACGTC. Amino acids: CASSLGGGTGLYEQYV.

The chain joins TRBV27 to TRBJ1-2, with D maybe TRBD1 (5 bases). The CDR3 sequence is 14 residues long. V was cut by 5 bases and J by 2 bases, with 12 bases left in between. Germline lookup yields CDR1 MNHEY and CDR2 SMNVEV (reference sequence). CDR3 bases: TGTGCCAGCAGTCAGGGCCTAGCCAACTATGGCTACACCTTC. Protein product: CASSQGLANYGYTF.

At least ten counts were recorded for this clonotype. This chain joins TRBV7-8 and TRBJ2-7, with unresolved D. Germline V lookup: CDR1 SGHVS, CDR2 FQNEAQ. There are 14 residues in the CDR3. The V end lost 7 bases, the J end lost 1 base, and 14 bases lay between the germline ends. CDR3 in DNA: TGTGCCAGCATCGGCACAGTGTCTTCCTACGAGCAGTACTTC. Its translation: CASIGTVSSYEQYF.

To note about this clonotype: Being one base from a much bigger clone, this may be a read error. This chain connects TRBV7-6 to TRBJ1-2; D call uncertain. Germline CDR1 and CDR2: SGHVS and FNYEAQ. The CDR3 has 17 residues. Written as DNA, the CDR3 is TGTGCCGGCAGCGGCCGAACAGAAAACGAAGCTAACTATGGCTACACCTTC. Amino acid sequence: CAGSGRTENEANYGYTF.

This clonotype was found a few times. V is TRBV27 and J is TRBJ2-7; D is uncertain. V was shortened by 5 bases and J by 0 bases, with 14 bases between the two germline ends. Germline CDR1 reads MNHEY; CDR2 reads SMNVEV (reference sequence). The CDR3 is 15 residues long. CDR3 nucleotides: TGTGCCAGCAGTGTTACGTCTTGGAGCTCCTACGAGCAGTACTTC. This sequence encodes CASSVTSWSSYEQYF.

The CDR3 DNA follows: TGTGCCAGCAGTGAAGCGCACGGGCCAACAGACTCCTACAATGAGCAGTTCTTC. Its protein is CASSEAHGPTDSYNEQFF. The J gene is TRBJ2-1, the V gene TRBV6-1; no reliable D call. Trimming took 0 bases from V and 0 from J, leaving 15 bases between them. CDR3 length: 18 amino acids. The germline V gene has CDR1 MNHNS and CDR2 SASEGT.

This clonotype came up a few times. This chain uses TRBV11-3 with TRBJ2-1; D not certain. Looked up from germline, CDR1 is SGHNT and CDR2 is YENEEA. V lost 5 bases and J 3 bases, leaving 17 bases between the germline ends. The CDR3 contains 16 residues. The CDR3: CASSPTGVSNYNEQFF. CDR3 bases: TGTGCCAGCAGCCCGACTGGGGTTTCGAACTACAATGAGCAGTTCTTC.

This clonotype was seen only a few times. CDR3 in amino acids: CASSPTRGGAADTQYF. CDR3 nucleotide sequence: TGTGCCAGCAGCCCCACCCGCGGGGGGGCCGCAGATACGCAGTATTTT. The chain recombines TRBV5-5 with TRBJ2-3; TRBD2 matches 9 bases. The CDR3 contains 16 residues. The germline V gene encodes CDR1 SGHKS and CDR2 YYEKEE (reference sequence). V gave up 4 bases and J gave up 4 bases; unmatched junction bases: 10. The whole variable domain, remainder taken from reference TRBV5-5 and TRBJ2-3, is DAGVTQSPTHLIKTRGQQVTLRCSPISGHKSVSWYQQVLGQGPQFIFQYYEKEERGRGNFPDRFSARQFPNYSSELNVNALLLGDSALYLCASSPTRGGAADTQYFGPGTRLTVL.

The gene calls are TRBV9 and TRBJ2-5; TRBD2 aligns across 7 bases. Germline V CDR1 and CDR2: SGDLS, YYNGEE. The CDR3 is made up of 15 amino acids. J was trimmed by 3 bases and V by 4 bases; bases with no gene match: 9. The CDR3 protein is CASSPGGGKKETQYF. CDR3 in DNA: TGTGCCAGCAGCCCCGGGGGAGGGAAAAAAGAGACCCAGTACTTC.

This clonotype was seen a few times. The genes are TRBV28 and TRBJ2-2; D not resolved. Germline V gene lookup returns CDR1 MDHEN and CDR2 SYDVKM. This CDR3 spans 14 amino acids. V lost 2 bases and J lost 3, with 7 bases in between. CDR3 coding DNA: TGTGCCAGCAGTTTAGGCACCTACACCGGGGAGCTGTTTTTT. Translation: CASSLGTYTGELFF. Combining the CDR3 with reference TRBV28 and TRBJ2-2 gives the whole variable domain DVKVTQSSRYLVKRTGEKVFLECVQDMDHENMFWYRQDPGLGLRLIYFSYDVKMKEKGDIPEGYSVSREKKERFSLILESASTNQTSMYLCASSLGTYTGELFFGEGSRLTVL.

This chain links TRBV20-1 with TRBJ1-5, with 11 bases fitting TRBD1. CDR3 size: 18 residues. V shed 3 bases, J shed 0 bases, and the junction held 10 bases outside the gene matches. In germline, CDR1 is DFQATT, CDR2 SNEGSKA (reference sequence). Written as DNA, the CDR3 is TGCAGTGCTAGGGCCTCGGACAGGGGGCCATATAGCAATCAGCCCCAGCATTTT. As protein: CSARASDRGPYSNQPQHF.

The chain couples TRBV11-2 to TRBJ2-7, with D unclear. Germline CDR1 is SGHAT and CDR2 is FQNNGV. The CDR3 consists of 13 residues. V gave up 4 bases and J gave up 7 bases, with 14 bases separating them. Here the CDR3 reads CASSSLGMGEQYV. CDR3 nucleotides: TGTGCCAGCAGCTCCCTTGGGATGGGGGAGCAGTACGTC.

This chain uses TRBV7-2 with TRBJ1-4; D unresolved. The germline V gene encodes CDR1 SGHTA and CDR2 FQGNSA. The V end was cut by 1 base, the J end by 4 bases, with 10 bases between. The CDR3 contains 15 residues. CDR3 sequence (DNA): TGTGCCAGCAGCTTAGACGGCAGCATTAATGAAAAACTGTTTTTT. Protein product: CASSLDGSINEKLFF.

The chain uses TRBV27 and TRBJ1-2, with D possibly matching TRBD1 (5 bases). Between the trimmed V and J ends, which lost 0 bases and 3 bases, there was a span of 14 bases. Germline V gene sequence: CDR1 MNHEY, CDR2 SMNVEV (reference sequence). CDR3 length: 16 amino acids. The CDR3 coding sequence is TGTGCCAGCAGTTTATCCTGGAGAGGGGCAGACTATGGCTACACCTTC. Protein product: CASSLSWRGADYGYTF.

This clonotype was observed many times. The V and J genes are TRBV4-1 and TRBJ1-4; D might be TRBD1 (6 bases). Germline assignment: CDR1 MGHRA and CDR2 YSYEKL. This CDR3 is 15 amino acids long. V was clipped by 1 base and J by 6 bases, with 12 bases between them. The CDR3 spells CASSQVYRDYEKLFF. DNA for the CDR3: TGCGCCAGCAGCCAAGTATACAGGGACTATGAAAAACTGTTTTTT.

The genes are TRBV6-1 and TRBJ2-5; weak D call: TRBD1 (6 bases). Germline CDR1 reads MNHNS; CDR2 reads SASEGT. This CDR3 contains 16 residues. V lost 5 bases and J lost 5, with 21 bases in between. The CDR3 protein is CASSLLQGPIRETQYF. In nucleotides, the CDR3 is TGTGCCAGCAGTTTGCTTCAGGGGCCGATCCGGGAGACCCAGTACTTC.

With respect to this clonotype: A much larger clone lies a single base off, so this may be a read error. The chain has TRBV7-2 and TRBJ2-5; a weak D match, TRBD2 (6 bases). The CDR3 covers 16 residues. CDR1 is SGHTA and CDR2 is FQGNSA in the germline V gene. The CDR3 reads CVSSLELAAYQETQYF. CDR3 in DNA: TGTGTCAGCAGCTTAGAATTAGCGGCGTACCAAGAGACCCAGTACTTC.

The V gene is TRBV2, the J gene TRBJ1-4; D not resolved. V was trimmed by 3 bases and J by 8 bases, leaving 7 bases between them. The length of the CDR3 is 12 residues. Germline assignment: CDR1 SNHLY and CDR2 FYNNEI. The CDR3 DNA sequence: TGTGCCAGCAGTGATCATGAAGAAAAACTGTTTTTT. This translates into CASSDHEEKLFF.

This clonotype was counted only a few times. The chain employs TRBV19 and TRBJ2-4; possibly TRBD1 for D (5 bases). The germline V and J ends were trimmed by 2 bases and 0 bases, with 17 bases remaining between them. The V gene's germline CDR1 is LNHDA and CDR2 SQIVND (reference sequence). CDR3 size: 18 residues. The CDR3 is CASSIKGRGRLAKNIQYF. The CDR3 DNA reads TGTGCCAGTAGTATAAAGGGAAGGGGCAGACTAGCCAAAAACATTCAGTACTTC.

The chain has TRBV7-9 and TRBJ1-2; a weak D match, TRBD1 (6 bases). In germline, CDR1 is SEHNR, CDR2 FQNEAQ (reference sequence). The CDR3 is 12 amino acids. V was cut by 5 bases and J by 8 bases, with 12 bases left in between. CDR3 residues: CASSTGSVGYTF. Here the CDR3 DNA reads TGTGCCAGCAGCACAGGGTCGGTAGGCTACACCTTC.

The sample holds a few counts of this clonotype. The chain combines TRBV12-3 or TRBV12-4 with TRBJ1-5; D gene ambiguous. V was trimmed by 5 bases and J by 5 bases, leaving 10 bases between them. The CDR3 is 13 amino acids. CDR3 coding DNA: TGTGCCAGCAGTAAAATAATGGATCAGCCCCAGCATTTT. This encodes CASSKIMDQPQHF.

V gene TRBV28 combines with J gene TRBJ2-1; 10 bases agree with TRBD1. V lost 7 bases and J lost 6; bases outside the gene matches: 6. The CDR3 has 14 amino acids. Per the germline V gene, CDR1 is MDHEN and CDR2 is SYDVKM. The chain's CDR3 is CASTGTGALNEQFF. In DNA form, the CDR3 reads TGTGCCAGCACCGGGACAGGGGCCCTCAATGAGCAGTTCTTC.